This is a list of T cell receptor beta chains from one sample in a study of shared clonotypes between healthy human individuals. Libraries were prepared by immunoSEQ multiplex PCR; TCRdb keeps only in-frame clonotypes and omits some of them. Among 150,000 to 200,000 clones listed, roughly 70% were seen once. Sequencing was performed on memory CD4+ T cells sorted from blood. These receptor sequences come from a man aged 30 to 39 in good health. Both conserved end residues are part of each CDR3. The D gene is left open where the match is weak. Clone size appears in some rows only: once, few, many, or a class for an expanded clone.

V,J,size,D,CDR3,DNA
TRBV6-6,TRBJ2-7,.,.,CASKVVRGLSYEQYF,TGTGCCAGCAAGGTTGTACGGGGTTTGTCCTACGAGCAGTACTTC
TRBV7-2,TRBJ2-7,few,.,CASSSSSGTYEQYF,TGTGCCAGCAGCTCAAGTTCGGGAACCTACGAGCAGTACTTC
TRBV5-1,TRBJ2-1,.,TRBD2,CASSLGLYGGLNEQFF,TGCGCCAGCAGCCTGGGACTATACGGTGGATTAAATGAGCAGTTCTTC
TRBV6-1,TRBJ2-5,once,.,CASKDSETQYF,TGTGCCAGCAAGGATTCGGAGACCCAGTACTTC
TRBV6-5,TRBJ2-7,many,.,CASSYGGLGSYEQYF,TGTGCCAGCAGTTACGGGGGTCTGGGCTCCTACGAGCAGTACTTC
TRBV30,TRBJ2-3,.,.,CAWSGVLVTQYF,TGTGCCTGGAGTGGCGTACTTGTTACGCAGTATTTT
TRBV5-1,TRBJ1-1,many,.,CASSLAIGANTEAFF,TGCGCCAGCAGCTTGGCCATAGGGGCCAACACTGAAGCTTTCTTT
TRBV5-1,TRBJ1-2,few,.,CASSRGTSWGYTF,TGCGCCAGCAGCAGGGGGACAAGTTGGGGCTACACCTTC
TRBV6-5,TRBJ1-5,few,.,CASSLNRVRPQHF,TGTGCCAGCAGTCTAAACAGGGTTCGGCCCCAGCATTTT
TRBV30,TRBJ1-1,few,.,CAWTYSYTEAFF,TGTGCCTGGACTTACAGCTACACTGAAGCTTTCTTT
TRBV28,TRBJ1-2,.,.,CASSSEGLDGYTF,TGTGCCAGCAGTTCAGAGGGCTTGGATGGCTACACCTTC
TRBV10-3,TRBJ1-1,once,TRBD1,CAIGRTGADTEAFF,TGTGCCATTGGAAGGACAGGGGCTGACACTGAAGCTTTCTTT
TRBV28,TRBJ2-7,few,.,CASRPRLAASGYEQYF,TGTGCCAGCAGACCCAGACTCGCGGCAAGCGGCTACGAGCAGTACTTC
TRBV6-1,TRBJ2-1,.,.,CAGNRDPYNEQFF,TGTGCCGGCAACCGGGACCCTTACAATGAGCAGTTCTTC
TRBV7-3,TRBJ2-1,.,.,CASSPAGPSSYNEQFF,TGTGCCAGCAGCCCGGCGGGACCCAGCTCCTACAATGAGCAGTTCTTC
TRBV7-4,TRBJ2-5,.,.,CASSLVLSEETQYF,TGTGCCAGCAGCTTAGTATTATCGGAAGAGACCCAGTACTTC
TRBV4-1,TRBJ2-5,.,TRBD1,CASSHTGGWETQYF,TGCGCCAGCAGCCATACAGGGGGCTGGGAGACCCAGTACTTC
TRBV11-2,TRBJ1-1,.,.,CASSSTSHQRAHTEAFF,TGTGCCAGCAGCTCAACCTCCCATCAACGAGCCCATACTGAAGCTTTCTTT
TRBV6-5,TRBJ1-2,.,TRBD1,CASSYNQGANYGYTF,TGTGCCAGCAGTTACAATCAGGGGGCTAACTATGGCTACACCTTC
TRBV28,TRBJ2-7,.,.,CATCKVSYEQYF,TGTGCCACCTGTAAGGTCTCCTACGAGCAGTACTTC
TRBV5-1,TRBJ2-1,once,TRBD2,CASSLALDSGSSYEQFF,TGCGCCAGCAGCTTGGCCTTGGATAGCGGGAGCTCTTATGAGCAGTTCTTC
TRBV15,TRBJ2-5,few,TRBD2,CATSRGGGVQETQYF,TGTGCCACCAGCAGAGGGGGGGGAGTGCAAGAGACCCAGTACTTC
TRBV29-1,TRBJ2-7,few,.,CSVEHWVSCYEQYF,TGCAGCGTTGAGCACTGGGTTTCCTGCTACGAGCAGTACTTC
TRBV28,TRBJ2-1,.,TRBD2,CASSLRQGTRGNEQFF,TGTGCCAGCAGTTTACGTCAGGGGACTAGGGGGAATGAGCAGTTCTTC
TRBV28,TRBJ2-5,.,.,CASRQLGETQYF,TGTGCCAGCAGACAGTTGGGCGAGACCCAGTACTTC
TRBV5-4,TRBJ2-5,once,TRBD2,CASHHYLLAGVEETQYF,TGTGCCAGCCACCATTACTTGCTAGCGGGAGTTGAGGAGACCCAGTACTTC
TRBV28,TRBJ2-3,.,.,CASSSPFRLFSTDTQYF,TGTGCCAGCAGTTCCCCCTTCAGGCTCTTTAGCACAGATACGCAGTATTTT
TRBV10-3,TRBJ2-3,.,.,CAIGVGGRDTQYF,TGTGCCATCGGTGTGGGGGGGCGAGATACGCAGTATTTT
TRBV11-2,TRBJ2-7,.,.,CASSLGGGRTGEQYF,TGTGCCAGCAGCTTAGGGGGGGGCAGGACCGGCGAGCAGTACTTC
TRBV7-9,TRBJ1-1,.,.,CASSLQVANTEAFF,TGTGCCAGCAGCTTACAGGTGGCGAACACTGAAGCTTTCTTT
TRBV5-1,TRBJ2-3,.,.,CASSLVADPSTDTQYF,TGCGCCAGCAGCTTGGTTGCGGACCCGTCCACAGATACGCAGTATTTT
TRBV2,TRBJ1-5,few,TRBD1,CASSPGTARNQPQHF,TGTGCCAGCAGTCCCGGGACAGCTCGCAATCAGCCCCAGCATTTT
TRBV11-2,TRBJ2-1,.,.,CASRLVGRTNNEQFF,TGTGCCAGCAGGTTGGTGGGTAGGACTAACAATGAGCAGTTCTTC
TRBV29-1,TRBJ2-3,.,.,CSVEYSNTDTQYF,TGCAGCGTTGAATACTCGAACACAGATACGCAGTATTTT
TRBV7-9,TRBJ1-5,.,.,CASSLSEGYQPQHF,TGTGCCAGCAGCTTGAGTGAGGGGTATCAGCCCCAGCATTTT
TRBV6-1,TRBJ2-7,.,.,CASAGRTRVSYEQYF,TGTGCCAGCGCGGGCCGCACCCGTGTGAGCTACGAGCAGTACTTC
TRBV14,TRBJ2-7,once,TRBD2,CASSQEAGEGLLSSYEQYF,TGTGCCAGCAGCCAAGAGGCGGGGGAGGGACTGCTGAGCTCCTACGAGCAGTACTTC
TRBV30,TRBJ1-3,once,.,CAWSVTRSGNTIYF,TGTGCCTGGAGTGTAACGCGCTCTGGAAACACCATATATTTT
TRBV7-9,TRBJ2-1,many,.,CASSPAGFEGTHNEQFF,TGTGCCAGCAGCCCCGCGGGATTTGAAGGGACTCACAATGAGCAGTTCTTC
TRBV7-2,TRBJ1-3,.,.,CASSPQGASGNTIYF,TGTGCCAGCAGCCCGCAAGGGGCGTCTGGAAACACCATATATTTT
TRBV7-8,TRBJ1-5,.,TRBD1,CASTQGALSNQPQHF,TGTGCCAGTACACAGGGGGCGCTCAGCAATCAGCCCCAGCATTTT
TRBV6-1,TRBJ2-4,.,TRBD2,CASSEGLAGAKNIQYF,TGTGCCAGCAGTGAAGGACTAGCGGGAGCCAAAAACATTCAGTACTTC
TRBV5-1,TRBJ1-1,.,.,CASSLLGTGNTEAFF,TGCGCCAGCAGCTTGCTCGGGACGGGGAACACTGAAGCTTTCTTT
TRBV7-2,TRBJ2-7,.,TRBD1,CASSLGTGQYEQYF,TGTGCCAGCAGCTTAGGGACAGGGCAATACGAGCAGTACTTC
TRBV21-1,TRBJ2-3,.,.,CASSKEVGGGMGTDTQYF,TGTGCCAGCAGCAAAGAAGTGGGGGGAGGGATGGGCACAGATACGCAGTATTTT
TRBV6-1,TRBJ2-1,.,TRBD2,CASSDQAGGPYEQFF,TGTGCCAGCAGTGATCAAGCGGGAGGGCCCTATGAGCAGTTCTTC
TRBV4-1,TRBJ2-7,few,TRBD1,CASSQPRTGTETYEQYF,TGCGCCAGCAGCCAACCCCGCACCGGGACAGAGACCTACGAGCAGTACTTC
TRBV5-4,TRBJ1-1,.,TRBD1,CASSPEGQGTEAFF,TGTGCCAGCAGCCCTGAGGGACAGGGGACTGAAGCTTTCTTT
TRBV6-1,TRBJ2-3,.,.,CASSDRKGPNPDTQYF,TGTGCCAGCAGTGATAGAAAGGGTCCGAACCCAGATACGCAGTATTTT
TRBV19,TRBJ2-1,once,TRBD1,CASSPDRSSYNEQFF,TGTGCCAGTAGTCCGGACAGGAGCTCCTACAATGAGCAGTTCTTC
TRBV7-9,TRBJ1-5,.,.,CASSPGTADNQPQHF,TGTGCCAGCAGCCCGGGGACTGCCGATAATCAGCCCCAGCATTTT
TRBV11-3,TRBJ1-1,.,.,CASSLGPLTEAFF,TGTGCCAGCAGCTTAGGTCCCCTCACTGAAGCTTTCTTT
TRBV28,TRBJ2-7,few,.,CASSLPRWGAYEQYF,TGTGCCAGCAGTTTACCGCGGTGGGGGGCCTACGAGCAGTACTTC